This T cell receptor (beta chain) originates from a study of CD8+ T cells in alopecia areata (dated by TCRdb to between 2017 and 2018). With regard to the full study: The treated patients took part in an open-label pilot trial in which moderate-to-severe alopecia areata was treated with oral tofacitinib at 5 to 10 mg twice daily. Tofacitinib was administered for 6 to 18 months, and 6 months of follow-up off drug were then conducted to assess delayed response and recurrence. The SALT score, which quantifies the percentage of affected scalp surface area, was used to measure disease severity in treated patients. To study T cell clonal expansion in alopecia areata, the researchers applied high-throughput TCRbeta sequencing to both the C3H/HeJ mouse model and human patients. In humans, TCRbeta sequencing was performed on scalp tissue and on sorted CD4+ and CD8+ peripheral blood T cells from healthy controls and from patients with patchy or totalis/universalis alopecia areata. Biopsies were taken from tofacitinib-treated patients at baseline and again at 4 and 24 weeks into treatment, and several of those patients also had a later scalp biopsy. Scalp clonality was compared among normal scalp (n=4), patchy alopecia areata scalp (n=8), and alopecia totalis/universalis scalp (n=8). RNA came from the PAXgene miRNA kit for fixed scalp, the miRNeasy kit for PBMCs, and the RNeasy kit for mouse skin. TCRbeta CDR3 regions were amplified by immunoSEQ multiplex PCR with 35 Vbeta forward and 13 Jbeta reverse primers.

From its cysteine to its phenylalanine, the CDR3 spans 11 amino acids. Here the CDR3 DNA is all that survives: 33 bases in frame from base 1. Taken from the germline V gene, the CDR1 and CDR2 loops are SGHAT and FQNNGV. The V and J ends are trimmed by 9 bases and 4 bases, leaving 7 bases between them. The time point label, as the study defines it: about four weeks on oral tofacitinib. Interpreted using the paper, the treatment or condition label stands for: oral pan-JAK inhibitor, 5-10 mg twice daily. Lesional scalp punch biopsies and peripheral blood were collected from alopecia areata patients. PBMCs were isolated by density centrifugation and stained for CD3, CD4 and CD8, and CD4+ and CD8+ T cells were sorted on a FACSAria. Overall study outcomes, separate from this receptor: Compared with mice, TCR sequences shared between patients were less clear, possibly partly because of HLA diversity across the patient population. Compared with normal scalp, lesional scalp had higher clonality and more expanded CD8+ clones, particularly in alopecia totalis/universalis, a pattern that suggests antigenic drive. Scalp clonality and the number of expanded CD8+ clones among the top 100 scalp clones were significantly decreased by tofacitinib. Because the treated cohort was small and included a single nonresponder, larger studies are needed to assess links between baseline CD8+ expansion and response. Many expanded lesional clones persisted in scalp and blood during tofacitinib treatment, which may partly explain relapse after stopping treatment. Scalp TCR repertoire analysis is complicated because resident alphabeta T cells in normal human skin are also sequenced, whereas mouse skin is dominated by gammadelta T cells.

Library preparation employed the immunoSEQ multiplex PCR assay. For TCR sequencing, RNA was extracted from every sample and reverse transcribed into cDNA to serve as template. First-strand cDNA was synthesized with SuperScript III using a 2:1 mix of oligo-dT and random hexamers. A synthetic immune receptor repertoire was used to gauge amplification bias, and whatever bias remained was removed computationally. The study's own analysis went as follows. Raw reads were preprocessed to remove errors, and CDR3 was defined by IMGT conventions from the conserved cysteine to phenylalanine. To get clonality, Shannon entropy was normalized by log2 of the number of productive unique TCRs and the result was subtracted from 1. CD4 or CD8 identity of scalp clones was inferred by cross-referencing scalp TCRbeta sequences with sorted blood CD4 and CD8 repertoires. This is the immuneACCESS table as TCRdb keeps it, with only in-frame sequences that have V and J called. A part of the clones is gone; compared with another copy, unresolved V genes explain less than half, and the rest is unexplained. The V and J calls and clone size were taken over from that table, and D and trimming were inferred from the DNA. The sample has some 200,000 clones on record, about 50% of them singletons. The ten largest clones add up to about 1.6% of the sample.

At least ten counts were recorded for this clone. Its binding antigen is unknown. No base-level quality is on record; no much larger clone is a single base apart. Sequenced material: CD4+ T cells sorted from blood, taken at week 4, from a patient treated with tofacitinib. Recombination linked TRBV11-2 to TRBJ2-1; perhaps TRBD1 is the D gene, with 5 bases matching. This clonotype was sampled from a human donor with alopecia areata. The nucleotides read TGTGCCAGTAAGGGGTACAATGAGCAGTTCTTC. The encoded protein is CASKGYNEQFF.